These T cell receptor beta chains were read from a single sample in a study of blood T cells in healthy people across ages. TCRdb used MiXCR to reprocess the 5' RACE reads, holding one entry per CDR3 protein. The profile shows roughly 700,000 distinct CDR3 sequences, about 52% of them singletons. Material for sequencing was blood. The receptors shown here come from a woman aged 60-75 years in good health. Each CDR3 is given with its conserved first and last residue. The order of the fields is D gene, V gene, J gene, clone size, CDR3 DNA, CDR3 protein. D genes are given only for firm matches. Only part of the rows carry a size: once, few, many, or a class if the clone is expanded.

d_gene: -; v_gene: TRBV15; j_gene: TRBJ2-1; abundance: few; CDR3nt: TGTGCCACCAGCAGAGAGAGGGAGTCCTACAATGAGCAGTTCTTC; CDR3aa: CATSRERESYNEQFF
d_gene: -; v_gene: TRBV18; j_gene: TRBJ1-5; abundance: few; CDR3nt: TGTGCCAGCTCACCATCGGGCTCAGCGGTTCAGCCCCAGCATTTT; CDR3aa: CASSPSGSAVQPQHF
d_gene: -; v_gene: TRBV7-2; j_gene: TRBJ2-7; abundance: -; CDR3nt: TGTGCCAGCAGCTTCCGGGGGGCGCTCTCCTACGAGCAGTACTTC; CDR3aa: CASSFRGALSYEQYF
d_gene: -; v_gene: TRBV2; j_gene: TRBJ1-2; abundance: -; CDR3nt: TGTGCCAGTTCGGAGCCCTATGGCTACACCTTC; CDR3aa: CASSEPYGYTF
d_gene: -; v_gene: TRBV28; j_gene: TRBJ1-5; abundance: few; CDR3nt: TGTGCCAGCAGTCGGAATGGGCCATTGGGGGGTAAGCCCCAGCATTTT; CDR3aa: CASSRNGPLGGKPQHF
d_gene: TRBD1; v_gene: TRBV27; j_gene: TRBJ2-6; abundance: -; CDR3nt: TGTGCCAGCAGTTTCAATCAGGGGGCTGTCTACTCTGGGGCCAACGTCCTGACTTTC; CDR3aa: CASSFNQGAVYSGANVLTF
d_gene: -; v_gene: TRBV10-3; j_gene: TRBJ2-5; abundance: -; CDR3nt: TGTGCCATCAGTGAGAACAGGGTTTGTGAGACCCAGTACTTC; CDR3aa: CAISENRVCETQYF
d_gene: TRBD2; v_gene: TRBV20-1; j_gene: TRBJ2-1; abundance: -; CDR3nt: TGCAGTGCTAGGTCGAATAGCGGGAGTTACAATGAGCAGTTCTTC; CDR3aa: CSARSNSGSYNEQFF
d_gene: -; v_gene: TRBV5-1; j_gene: TRBJ2-7; abundance: few; CDR3nt: TGCGCCAGCAGCTTGCGGTCCGAATACGAGCAGTACTTC; CDR3aa: CASSLRSEYEQYF
d_gene: TRBD1; v_gene: TRBV6-1; j_gene: TRBJ2-1; abundance: few; CDR3nt: TGTGCCAGCAGTGAGGGAGCCCACCGGGACAGGACTACGGGTGAGCAGTTCTTC; CDR3aa: CASSEGAHRDRTTGEQFF
d_gene: -; v_gene: TRBV3-1; j_gene: TRBJ1-2; abundance: many; CDR3nt: TGTGCCAGCAGCCAAGCGGGACGTGGCTACACCTTC; CDR3aa: CASSQAGRGYTF
d_gene: TRBD1; v_gene: TRBV20-1; j_gene: TRBJ2-1; abundance: -; CDR3nt: TGCAGTGCAAGACAGGGGAAAGGGGGCAATGAGCAGTTCTTC; CDR3aa: CSARQGKGGNEQFF
d_gene: -; v_gene: TRBV9; j_gene: TRBJ2-1; abundance: -; CDR3nt: TGTGCCAGCAGCCCCACAACGTACCTCTACAATGAGCAGTTCTTC; CDR3aa: CASSPTTYLYNEQFF
d_gene: -; v_gene: TRBV4-3; j_gene: TRBJ1-4; abundance: -; CDR3nt: TGCGCCAGCAGCCAAGAACGACAGCCCATTGAAAAACTGTTTTTT; CDR3aa: CASSQERQPIEKLFF
d_gene: TRBD1; v_gene: TRBV7-2; j_gene: TRBJ2-5; abundance: -; CDR3nt: TGTGCCAGCAGCCCTAGACAGGGAAGAGAGACCCAGTACTTC; CDR3aa: CASSPRQGRETQYF
d_gene: -; v_gene: TRBV5-1; j_gene: TRBJ2-7; abundance: -; CDR3nt: TGCGCCAGCAGCTCCGGACAGAATCCCTACGAGCAGTACTTC; CDR3aa: CASSSGQNPYEQYF
d_gene: -; v_gene: TRBV20-1; j_gene: TRBJ2-1; abundance: few; CDR3nt: TGCAGTGCTCCGGAGGGCCGGCTCGATGAGCAGTTCTTC; CDR3aa: CSAPEGRLDEQFF
d_gene: -; v_gene: TRBV29-1; j_gene: TRBJ1-2; abundance: -; CDR3nt: TGCAGCGTTGGTGGCCAGGGTGGTTCTGGCTACACCTTC; CDR3aa: CSVGGQGGSGYTF
d_gene: TRBD1; v_gene: TRBV25-1; j_gene: TRBJ2-7; abundance: -; CDR3nt: TGTGCCAGCAGAGGAACGACAGGGGTAAAGTACGAGCAGTACTTC; CDR3aa: CASRGTTGVKYEQYF
d_gene: TRBD2; v_gene: TRBV6-2/TRBV6-3; j_gene: TRBJ2-3; abundance: -; CDR3nt: TGTGCCAGCAGCGGACAAACTAGCGATAGCACAGATACGCAGTATTTT; CDR3aa: CASSGQTSDSTDTQYF
d_gene: -; v_gene: TRBV7-2; j_gene: TRBJ2-3; abundance: few; CDR3nt: TGTGCCAGCAGCTTATCTGCGGGGACAGATACGCAGTATTTT; CDR3aa: CASSLSAGTDTQYF
d_gene: -; v_gene: TRBV6-2/TRBV6-3; j_gene: TRBJ1-2; abundance: many; CDR3nt: TGTGCCAGCAGTTTGGGATCATTCTATGGCTACACCTTC; CDR3aa: CASSLGSFYGYTF
d_gene: -; v_gene: TRBV28; j_gene: TRBJ2-4; abundance: -; CDR3nt: TGTGCCAGCAGTCAAGGTACGGGGTATCGAGGAGAGCAGTACTTC; CDR3aa: CASSQGTGYRGEQYF
d_gene: -; v_gene: TRBV7-2; j_gene: TRBJ2-7; abundance: few; CDR3nt: TGTGCCAGCAGCGTTGACTCGGGCGCTTACGAGCAGTACTTC; CDR3aa: CASSVDSGAYEQYF
d_gene: -; v_gene: TRBV12-3/TRBV12-4; j_gene: TRBJ2-1; abundance: -; CDR3nt: TGTGCCAGCCGAAGGGGTCAGAGCTCCTACAATGAGCAGTTCTTC; CDR3aa: CASRRGQSSYNEQFF